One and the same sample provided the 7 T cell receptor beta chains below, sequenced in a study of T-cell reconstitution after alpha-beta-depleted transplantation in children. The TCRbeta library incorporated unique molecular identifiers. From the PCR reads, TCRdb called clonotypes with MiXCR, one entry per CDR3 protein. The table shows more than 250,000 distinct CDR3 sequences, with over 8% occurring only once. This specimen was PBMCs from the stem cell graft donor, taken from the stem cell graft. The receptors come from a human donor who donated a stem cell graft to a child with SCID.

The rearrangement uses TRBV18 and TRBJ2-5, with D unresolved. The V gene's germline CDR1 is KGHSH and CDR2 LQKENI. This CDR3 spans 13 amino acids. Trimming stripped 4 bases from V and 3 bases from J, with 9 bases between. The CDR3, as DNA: TGTGCCAGCTCACAATTGGGTAAAGAGACCCAGTACTTC. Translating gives CASSQLGKETQYF.

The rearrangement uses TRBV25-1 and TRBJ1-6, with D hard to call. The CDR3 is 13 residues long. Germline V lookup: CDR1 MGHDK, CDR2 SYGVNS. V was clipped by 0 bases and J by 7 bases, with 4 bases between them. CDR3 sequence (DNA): TGTGCCAGCAGTGAATATAAGAATTCACCCCTCCACTTT. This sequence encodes CASSEYKNSPLHF. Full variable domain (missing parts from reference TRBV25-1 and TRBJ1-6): EADIYQTPRYLVIGTGKKITLECSQTMGHDKMYWYQQDPGMELHLIHYSYGVNSTEKGDLSSESTVSRIRTEHFPLTLESARPSHTSQYLCASSEYKNSPLHFGNGTRLTVT.

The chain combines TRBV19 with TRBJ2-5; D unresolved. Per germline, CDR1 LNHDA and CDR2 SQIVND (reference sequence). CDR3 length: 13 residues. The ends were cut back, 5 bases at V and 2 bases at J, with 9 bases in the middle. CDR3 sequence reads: CASSRHGQETQYF. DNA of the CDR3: TGTGCCAGTAGTCGACACGGTCAAGAGACCCAGTACTTC.

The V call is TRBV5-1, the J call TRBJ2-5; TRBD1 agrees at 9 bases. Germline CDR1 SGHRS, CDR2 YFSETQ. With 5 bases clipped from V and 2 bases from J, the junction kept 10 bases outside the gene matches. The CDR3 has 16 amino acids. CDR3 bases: TGCGCCAGCAGTATTCAAGGACAGGGGATACAAGAGACCCAGTACTTC. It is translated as CASSIQGQGIQETQYF. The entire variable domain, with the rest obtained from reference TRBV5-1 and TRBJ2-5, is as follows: KAGVTQTPRYLIKTRGQQVTLSCSPISGHRSVSWYQQTPGQGLQFLFEYFSETQRNKGNFPGRFSGRQFSNSRSEMNVSTLELGDSALYLCASSIQGQGIQETQYFGPGTRLLVL.

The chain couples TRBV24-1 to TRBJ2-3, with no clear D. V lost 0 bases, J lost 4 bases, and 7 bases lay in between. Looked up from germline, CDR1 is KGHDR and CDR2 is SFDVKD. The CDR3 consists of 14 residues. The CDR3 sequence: CATSDLRWADTQYF. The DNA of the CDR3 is TGTGCCACCAGTGATTTGCGTTGGGCAGATACGCAGTATTTT.

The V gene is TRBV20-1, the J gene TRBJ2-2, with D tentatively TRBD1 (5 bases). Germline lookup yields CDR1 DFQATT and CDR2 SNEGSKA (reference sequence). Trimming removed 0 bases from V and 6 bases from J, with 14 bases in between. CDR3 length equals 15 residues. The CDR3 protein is CSARDFDSSAGELFF. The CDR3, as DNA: TGCAGTGCTAGAGATTTCGACAGTTCGGCCGGGGAGCTGTTTTTT.

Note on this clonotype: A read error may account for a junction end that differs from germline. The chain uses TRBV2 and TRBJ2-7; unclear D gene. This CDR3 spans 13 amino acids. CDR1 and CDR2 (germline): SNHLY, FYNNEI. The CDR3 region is CASRLPSSFEQYF. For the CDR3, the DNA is TGTGCCAGCAGACTCCCAAGCTCCTTCGAGCAGTACTTC.